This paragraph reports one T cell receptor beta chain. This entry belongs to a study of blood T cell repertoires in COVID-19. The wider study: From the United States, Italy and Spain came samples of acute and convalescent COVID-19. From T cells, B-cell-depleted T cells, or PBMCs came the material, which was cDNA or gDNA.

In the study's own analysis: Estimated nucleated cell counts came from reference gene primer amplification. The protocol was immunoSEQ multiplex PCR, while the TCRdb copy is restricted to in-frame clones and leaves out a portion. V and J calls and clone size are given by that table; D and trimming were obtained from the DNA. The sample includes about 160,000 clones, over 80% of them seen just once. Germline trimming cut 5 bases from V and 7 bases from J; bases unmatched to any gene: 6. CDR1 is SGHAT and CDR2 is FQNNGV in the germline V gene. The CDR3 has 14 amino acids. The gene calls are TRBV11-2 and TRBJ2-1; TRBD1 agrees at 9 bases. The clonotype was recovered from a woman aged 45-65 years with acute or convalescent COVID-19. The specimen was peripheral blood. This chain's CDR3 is CASSPPGTGNEQFF. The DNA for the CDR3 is TGTGCCAGCAGCCCTCCCGGGACAGGGAATGAGCAGTTCTTC.